This T cell receptor (beta chain) was profiled in a study of T cells after posttransplantation cyclophosphamide. At least ten counts were recorded for this clone. A marrow graft followed busulfan-fludarabine conditioning, with cyclophosphamide on days +3 and +4. TCRdb's copy holds only in-frame clones and misses some; the assay was immunoSEQ multiplex PCR. This sample has about 10,000 clones, each found more than once. Trimming removed 1 base from V and 7 bases from J, with 7 bases in between. The CDR3 is made up of 12 amino acids. Germline values: CDR1 LNHDA, CDR2 SQIVND (reference sequence). This receptor was identified in a female patient between 40 and 55 years old who received an allogeneic stem cell transplant from a related donor, was CMV-positive, and had no GVHD. Some T cells may arise from the graft donor. Sequenced material: PBMCs, taken after allogeneic stem cell transplant with posttransplant cyclophosphamide. This chain links TRBV19 with TRBJ1-1; a weak D match, TRBD1 (5 bases). This CDR3 reads CASSIATGEAFF. In DNA form, the CDR3 reads TGTGCCAGTAGTATAGCTACAGGTGAAGCTTTCTTT. The full variable domain, with the rest looked up from reference TRBV19 and TRBJ1-1, is DGGITQSPKYLFRKEGQNVTLSCEQNLNHDAMYWYRQDPGQGLRLIYYSQIVNDFQKGDIAEGYSVSREKKESFPLTVTSAQKNPTAFYLCASSIATGEAFFGQGTRLTVV.